The clone carrying this T cell receptor beta chain appeared many times. What it binds is not known. Researchers took RNA transcripts and amplified TCR beta CDR3 regions from them. RT-PCR with HTBI primers came first, then second-round multiplex PCR. TCRdb reanalysed the multiplex PCR reads using MiXCR and keeps one entry per CDR3 protein. The sample carries 740,000 or so distinct CDR3 sequences, roughly 40% recorded once. This record belongs to a study of Graves' ophthalmopathy and Graves' hyperthyroidism. Study observations and caveats: Prediction of ophthalmopathy progression reached over 65% sensitivity and approximately 75% specificity.

The source of this sequence is an adult man with Graves' ophthalmopathy. Sequenced sample: peripheral blood.

The CDR3 DNA reads TGTGCCAGCAGTACAGCCTTGAACACTGAAGCTTTCTTT. Amino acid sequence: CASSTALNTEAFF. The J gene is TRBJ1-1, the V gene TRBV27; D remains unclear. Germline V lookup: CDR1 MNHEY, CDR2 SMNVEV (reference sequence). V lost 5 bases, J lost 0 bases, and 7 bases lay in between. The CDR3 length is 13 residues.